This is a list of T cell receptor beta chains from one sample in a study of T cells after somatic rescue of genetic block. Sequencing was performed with immunoSEQ multiplex PCR; in TCRdb, only in-frame clones are kept and a portion is missing. In the table there are over 95,000 clones, about nine tenths of which are singletons. Sequences were obtained from peripheral blood mononuclear cells (PBMCs). All receptors derive from a woman between 18 and 29 years old. Each CDR3 is given with its conserved first and last residue. Fields, in order: D gene, J gene, clone size, V gene, CDR3 protein, CDR3 DNA. The D gene is left open where the match is weak. Size tells how often a clone was seen (once, few, many) or the class of an expanded clone, and some rows leave it out.

>.|TRBJ1-1|.|TRBV9
CASSEGPPGTEAFF
TGTGCCAGCAGCGAAGGCCCCCCGGGGACTGAAGCTTTCTTT
>.|TRBJ1-6|.|TRBV6-6
CASRNAQPNSPLHF
TGTGCCAGCAGAAACGCCCAGCCGAATTCACCCCTCCACTTT
>.|TRBJ2-1|.|TRBV4-3
CASSQEEGGHRINEQFF
TGCGCCAGCAGCCAAGAGGAGGGGGGGCATAGAATAAATGAGCAGTTCTTC
>.|TRBJ1-1|.|TRBV28
CASTLVEGKAFF
TGTGCCAGCACCTTAGTAGAGGGGAAAGCTTTCTTT
>.|TRBJ1-6|once|TRBV6-1
CASSEMGPSYNSPLHF
TGTGCCAGCAGTGAAATGGGGCCCTCCTATAATTCACCCCTCCACTTT
>.|TRBJ1-4|.|TRBV7-2
CASSFTSTNEKLFF
TGTGCCAGCAGCTTCACCTCAACTAATGAAAAACTGTTTTTT
>.|TRBJ1-2|.|TRBV7-9
CASSLTGSGNYGYTF
TGTGCCAGCAGCTTAACGGGTTCAGGGAACTATGGCTACACCTTC
>.|TRBJ1-4|.|TRBV9
CASSADLVNEKLFF
TGTGCCAGCAGCGCAGACTTAGTAAATGAAAAACTGTTTTTT
>.|TRBJ2-1|.|TRBV11-2
CASSLGWTPQGEQFF
TGTGCCAGCAGCCTAGGGTGGACGCCCCAGGGTGAGCAGTTCTTC
>TRBD2|TRBJ2-5|.|TRBV11-1
CASSPPGLAKTQYF
TGTGCCAGCAGCCCACCGGGACTAGCCAAGACCCAGTACTTC
>TRBD1|TRBJ2-7|.|TRBV18
CASSPDRGSPYEQYF
TGTGCCAGCTCACCAGACAGGGGATCCCCCTACGAGCAGTACTTC
>TRBD2|TRBJ2-1|.|TRBV7-2
CASSLAASGGSYNEQFF
TGTGCCAGCAGCTTAGCTGCTAGCGGGGGGTCCTACAATGAGCAGTTCTTC
>.|TRBJ1-5|.|TRBV6-5
CASSYARDDQPQHF
TGTGCCAGCAGTTACGCCAGGGACGATCAGCCCCAGCATTTT
>TRBD1|TRBJ2-5|.|TRBV7-2
CASSLLTGQSGETQYF
TGTGCCAGCAGCTTACTGACAGGGCAATCGGGAGAGACCCAGTACTTC
>.|TRBJ1-4|.|TRBV5-5
CASSLKGRGREKLFF
TGTGCCAGCAGCTTGAAGGGCAGGGGACGGGAAAAACTGTTTTTT
>.|TRBJ1-2|.|TRBV30
CACRPQGTDGYTF
TGTGCCTGCCGACCTCAGGGGACCGATGGCTACACCTTC
>TRBD2|TRBJ2-7|.|TRBV27
CASSPGTSVTYEQYF
TGTGCCAGCAGTCCAGGGACTAGCGTCACCTACGAGCAGTACTTC
>TRBD2|TRBJ2-3|.|TRBV7-3
CASSSSGGMTDTQYF
TGTGCCAGCAGTTCTAGCGGGGGGATGACAGATACGCAGTATTTT
>.|TRBJ1-1|.|TRBV29-1
CSVAGLGTEAFF
TGCAGCGTCGCCGGGTTGGGAACTGAAGCTTTCTTT
>.|TRBJ1-2|.|TRBV4-2
CASSPTPGNDYGYTF
TGTGCCAGCAGCCCAACGCCAGGTAATGACTATGGCTACACCTTC
>TRBD2|TRBJ2-1|.|TRBV4-2
CASSQGGGNSYNEQFF
TGTGCCAGCAGCCAAGGGGGGGGGAACTCCTACAATGAGCAGTTCTTC
>.|TRBJ2-2|.|TRBV6-4
CASSDSGKGQAGELFF
TGTGCCAGCAGTGACTCGGGGAAGGGGCAAGCCGGGGAGCTGTTTTTT
>.|TRBJ2-2|.|TRBV7-6
CASSLRRNTGELFF
TGTGCCAGCAGCTTGCGAAGAAACACCGGGGAGCTGTTTTTT
>.|TRBJ1-1|once|TRBV15
CATSRSTGRVEAFF
TGTGCCACCAGCAGGTCAACGGGGCGGGTGGAAGCTTTCTTT
>TRBD1|TRBJ1-1|.|TRBV5-6
CASSLIDRGAEAFF
TGTGCCAGCAGCTTAATCGACAGGGGCGCTGAAGCTTTCTTT
>.|TRBJ2-7|.|TRBV9
CASSVRPSSYEQYF
TGTGCCAGCAGCGTGAGGCCTTCCTCCTACGAGCAGTACTTC
>.|TRBJ1-3|.|TRBV5-1
CASSPARTGSGNTIYF
TGCGCCAGCAGCCCAGCCAGGACGGGCTCTGGAAACACCATATATTTT
>.|TRBJ1-2|.|TRBV15
CATSRGAPTAEYGYTF
TGTGCCACCAGCAGAGGAGCGCCGACAGCAGAGTATGGCTACACCTTC
>.|TRBJ1-2|.|TRBV11-3
CASSLLGDYGYTF
TGTGCCAGCAGCTTACTGGGGGACTATGGCTACACCTTC
>.|TRBJ2-7|.|TRBV4-3
CASSQGLAQPSYEQYF
TGCGCCAGCAGCCAAGGGCTAGCGCAACCCTCCTACGAGCAGTACTTC
>TRBD2|TRBJ2-7|.|TRBV28
CASSSRLAGGLYEQYF
TGTGCCAGCAGTTCCAGACTAGCGGGGGGTCTTTACGAGCAGTACTTC
>.|TRBJ1-4|.|TRBV2
CASSESWVGEKLFF
TGTGCCAGCAGTGAGAGTTGGGTCGGGGAAAAACTGTTTTTT
>TRBD1|TRBJ1-5|.|TRBV19
CASSMGTGMVNQPQHF
TGTGCCAGTAGTATGGGGACAGGGATGGTCAATCAGCCCCAGCATTTT
>.|TRBJ2-2|.|TRBV5-4
CASSVENTGELFF
TGTGCCAGCAGCGTCGAGAACACCGGGGAGCTGTTTTTT
>.|TRBJ2-3|.|TRBV5-8
CASSLVSEDTQYF
TGTGCCAGCAGCTTAGTCAGCGAGGATACGCAGTATTTT
>.|TRBJ2-2|.|TRBV19
CASSIFANTGELFF
TGTGCCAGTAGTATTTTCGCGAACACCGGGGAGCTGTTTTTT
>.|TRBJ1-1|.|TRBV11-2
CASSKGGYNTEAFF
TGTGCCAGCAGTAAAGGGGGATATAACACTGAAGCTTTCTTT
>TRBD2|TRBJ2-1|once|TRBV27
CASSAGTSGVNEQFF
TGTGCCAGCAGCGCCGGGACTAGCGGGGTCAATGAGCAGTTCTTC
>.|TRBJ2-3|.|TRBV7-3
CASSLEARTDTQYF
TGTGCCAGCAGCTTAGAGGCGCGCACAGATACGCAGTATTTT
>TRBD2|TRBJ2-3|.|TRBV7-6
CASGRLAVADTQYF
TGTGCCAGCGGACGACTAGCGGTGGCAGATACGCAGTATTTT
>.|TRBJ2-1|.|TRBV30
CAWSPGIDEQFF
TGTGCCTGGAGTCCGGGCATCGACGAGCAGTTCTTC
>TRBD2|TRBJ2-3|.|TRBV5-1
CASSLAPSGVTSNTQYF
TGCGCCAGCAGCTTGGCCCCCAGCGGGGTGACGTCGAATACGCAGTATTTT
>TRBD2|TRBJ2-5|.|TRBV6-5
CASTGRGGGETQYF
TGTGCCAGCACGGGGCGCGGGGGGGGAGAGACCCAGTACTTC
>.|TRBJ2-3|.|TRBV6-5
CATRPRGDTQYF
TGTGCCACGAGACCCCGTGGAGATACGCAGTATTTT
>TRBD1|TRBJ2-7|.|TRBV27
CASSQIRTGREQYF
TGTGCCAGCAGTCAGATCCGGACAGGGCGAGAGCAGTACTTC
>TRBD1|TRBJ2-1|.|TRBV10-3
CATQGDPYNEQFF
TGTGCCACCCAGGGGGACCCCTACAATGAGCAGTTCTTC